The rows below give T cell receptor beta chains drawn from one sample of a study of blood T cell repertoires in COVID-19. The protocol was immunoSEQ multiplex PCR, while the TCRdb copy is restricted to in-frame clones and leaves out a portion. There are approximately 360,000 clones in the sample; nearly 90% occur only once, and 6.5% lies in the top ten. Input material: peripheral blood. Receptors originate from a man aged 18-30 years with active or convalescent COVID-19. Both conserved end residues are part of each CDR3. The D gene is left open where the match is weak. Clone size is shown for a subset of rows, as once, few, many or a class of expanded clone.

clone_size cdr3_length j_call v_call d_call cdr3_aa cdr3_nt
NA 15 TRBJ2-3 TRBV9 NA CASSETLAWGDTQYF TGTGCCAGCAGCGAGACACTAGCTTGGGGAGATACGCAGTATTTT
NA 15 TRBJ2-7 TRBV27 TRBD1 CASSWTGGSSYEQYF TGTGCCAGCAGTTGGACAGGGGGCTCTTCCTACGAGCAGTACTTC
few 12 TRBJ1-2 TRBV29-1 NA CSVEDPGFGYTF TGCAGCGTTGAAGATCCCGGGTTTGGCTACACCTTC
NA 14 TRBJ1-2 TRBV27 NA CASSFRSTGYGYTF TGTGCCAGCAGTTTCAGGAGTACAGGGTATGGCTACACCTTC
NA 13 TRBJ2-6 TRBV11-2 NA CASSTGGANVLTF TGTGCCAGCAGCACCGGAGGGGCCAACGTGCTGACTTTC
NA 15 TRBJ2-1 TRBV5-3 TRBD1 CAINPRDRVSNEQFF TGTGCCATCAACCCCCGGGACAGGGTATCAAATGAGCAGTTCTTC
NA 14 TRBJ2-7 TRBV28 TRBD2 CASSQAGRDYEQYF TGTGCCAGCAGTCAAGCGGGGAGGGACTACGAGCAGTACTTC
NA 15 TRBJ2-1 TRBV28 TRBD2 CASRSSGILVREQFF TGTGCCAGCAGGTCCAGCGGGATCCTAGTCCGTGAGCAGTTCTTC
NA 12 TRBJ2-2 TRBV27 NA CASSFPAGELFF TGTGCCAGCAGTTTTCCCGCCGGGGAGCTGTTTTTT
NA 14 TRBJ2-1 TRBV6-2/TRBV6-3 TRBD2 CASSLAGEYNEQFF TGTGCCAGCAGTTTAGCGGGAGAGTACAATGAGCAGTTCTTC
NA 15 TRBJ1-2 TRBV6-1 NA CASSEGIGANYGYTF TGTGCCAGCAGTGAAGGGATCGGAGCTAACTATGGCTACACCTTC
NA 13 TRBJ1-1 TRBV18 NA CASSPPQGVGAFF TGTGCCAGCTCACCACCCCAAGGGGTTGGAGCTTTCTTT
NA 16 TRBJ2-3 TRBV7-9 TRBD1 CASSALTGGASDTQYF TGTGCCAGCAGCGCACTGACAGGGGGCGCGTCAGATACGCAGTATTTT
NA 14 TRBJ1-2 TRBV4-1 NA CASSQDSGVYGYTF TGCGCCAGCAGCCAAGACTCAGGGGTCTATGGCTACACCTTC
NA 18 TRBJ1-4 TRBV9 NA CASSVLGREAFANEKLFF TGTGCCAGCAGCGTTTTGGGGAGAGAAGCGTTTGCTAATGAAAAACTGTTTTTT
NA 16 TRBJ2-3 TRBV18 TRBD2 CASSSRTSGVPDTQYF TGTGCCAGCTCAAGCAGGACTAGCGGGGTACCAGATACGCAGTATTTT
NA 13 TRBJ2-7 TRBV19 NA CASSIRRAYEQYF TGTGCCAGTAGTATTCGTAGAGCCTACGAGCAGTACTTC
NA 12 TRBJ1-5 TRBV5-4 NA CASSLQGQPQHF TGTGCCAGCAGCTTGCAGGGTCAGCCCCAGCATTTT
NA 14 TRBJ1-3 TRBV7-2 NA CASSLNPGRNTIYF TGTGCCAGCAGCTTAAATCCAGGGCGAAACACCATATATTTT
few 13 TRBJ2-2 TRBV11-1 NA CASATRDTGELFF TGTGCCAGCGCGACTAGGGACACCGGGGAGCTGTTTTTT
NA 13 TRBJ2-7 TRBV5-1 NA CASSLVGLYEQYF TGCGCCAGCAGCTTGGTAGGACTCTACGAGCAGTACTTC
NA 15 TRBJ1-2 TRBV28 NA CASRPKRQTNYGYTF TGTGCCAGCAGGCCAAAAAGACAGACTAACTATGGCTACACCTTC